Following are 24 T cell receptor beta chains from one sample sequenced in a study of blood T cell repertoires in COVID-19. TCRdb keeps only in-frame clones here, not all; method: immunoSEQ multiplex PCR. The sample shows approximately 220,000 clones, roughly 85% of them seen only once. Sequencing was done on a sample of PBMCs or T cells enriched from blood (not recorded which). The receptors originated from a woman between 40 and 50 years old with acute COVID-19.

The chain uses TRBV7-2 and TRBJ1-3; D is unclear. Germline values: CDR1 SGHTA, CDR2 FQGNSA. The V end was cut by 5 bases, the J end by 1 base, with 12 bases between. This CDR3 spans 15 amino acids. The CDR3 region is CASSPSRVSGNTIYF. As DNA, the CDR3 is TGTGCCAGCAGCCCCTCCCGGGTATCTGGAAACACCATATATTTT.

In this sample, this clone turned up a few times. V usage is TRBV18 and J usage is TRBJ2-5, with a weak D call TRBD2 (5 bases). Trimming removed 4 bases from V and 1 base from J, with 13 bases in between. The CDR3 is 15 residues long. Looked up from germline, CDR1 is KGHSH and CDR2 is LQKENI. CDR3 residues: CASSRLRAAQETQYF. The CDR3 DNA is TGTGCCAGCTCACGCCTGAGGGCAGCCCAAGAGACCCAGTACTTC.

The count of this clone is one. The chain employs TRBV15 and TRBJ1-1, with D possibly TRBD1 on 5 matching bases. CDR3 size: 14 residues. Germline loops: CDR1 LNHNV, CDR2 YYDKDF (reference sequence). V lost 1 base to trimming and J lost 10 bases, with 16 bases between them. The CDR3 nucleotides are TGTGCCACCAGCAGAGGAGGGACTCCTGATGGAGCTTTCTTT. Its protein is CATSRGGTPDGAFF.

The J gene is TRBJ2-7, the V gene TRBV6-5; D is unclear. The CDR3 covers 13 residues. Germline CDR1 is MNHEY and CDR2 is SVGAGI. Trimming removed 2 bases at V and 6 bases at J, with 11 bases between. The CDR3, as DNA: TGTGCCAGCAGTTACGGTTCGAACGGCGAGCAGTACTTC. Protein: CASSYGSNGEQYF.

This clone was recorded a few times. The rearrangement links TRBV10-3 to TRBJ2-2, with 14 bases lining up with TRBD2. Trimming removed 4 bases from V and 4 bases from J; junction bases left unmatched: 14. This CDR3 region has 20 residues. Germline V gene lookup returns CDR1 ENHRY and CDR2 SYGVKD. The CDR3 here is CAISGETLGLAGVVTGELFF. The DNA of the CDR3 is TGTGCCATCAGTGGCGAAACCCTGGGACTAGCGGGAGTGGTCACCGGGGAGCTGTTTTTT.

The rearrangement links TRBV15 to TRBJ1-2, with 9 bases fitting TRBD1. This CDR3 region has 15 residues. CDR1 is LNHNV and CDR2 is YYDKDF in the germline V gene (reference sequence). With 4 bases clipped from V and 4 bases from J, the junction kept 7 bases outside the gene matches. This CDR3 is CATSITGGPRYGYTF. DNA for the CDR3: TGTGCCACCAGCATTACAGGGGGCCCCCGCTATGGCTACACCTTC. Drawing the rest from reference TRBV15 and TRBJ1-2, the complete variable domain is DAMVIQNPRYQVTQFGKPVTLSCSQTLNHNVMYWYQQKSSQAPKLLFHYYDKDFNNEADTPDNFQSRRPNTSFCFLDIRSPGLGDTAMYLCATSITGGPRYGYTFGSGTRLTVV.

This clone was observed a few times. The V call is TRBV28, the J call TRBJ2-7; 7 bases align to TRBD2. The CDR3 has 15 amino acids. Trimming at V came to 7 bases and at J to 2 bases, leaving 11 bases not matched to a gene. The germline V gene has CDR1 MDHEN and CDR2 SYDVKM. CDR3 DNA: TGTGCCAGCACAATGTGGTCTAGCGGTACCTACGAGCAGTACTTC. This translates into CASTMWSSGTYEQYF.

V is TRBV15 and J is TRBJ2-7; D might be TRBD1 (6 bases). Germline V gene lookup returns CDR1 LNHNV and CDR2 YYDKDF (reference sequence). Deletions cut 4 bases from V and 0 bases from J, with 10 bases between. The CDR3 length is 14 residues. Here the CDR3 DNA reads TGTGCCACCAGCACCGGGGACATCTCCTACGAGCAGTACTTC. Translation gives CATSTGDISYEQYF.

The chain is built from TRBV5-1 and TRBJ1-2, with TRBD1 matching 7 bases. V lost 1 base and J lost 3; bases outside the gene matches: 0. The V gene's germline CDR1 is SGHRS and CDR2 YFSETQ. The CDR3 sequence is 13 residues long. CDR3 amino acids: CASSLTGDYGYTF. The CDR3 DNA follows: TGCGCCAGCAGCTTGACAGGGGACTATGGCTACACCTTC.

V usage is TRBV9 and J usage is TRBJ2-3; possible D gene TRBD2, 5 bases. The V gene lost 4 bases and the J gene lost 6 bases, with 12 bases spanning the gap. The CDR3 spans 13 residues. CDR1 is SGDLS and CDR2 is YYNGEE in the germline V gene. The CDR3 coding sequence is TGTGCCAGCAGCACACAAGGCGGGGATACGCAGTATTTT. Encoded protein: CASSTQGGDTQYF.

The chain uses TRBV4-3 and TRBJ2-7; 11 bases agree with TRBD2. After removal of 2 bases from V and 4 bases from J, the junction contained 4 bases not matched to a gene. Germline CDR1 and CDR2: LGHNA and YSLEER. CDR3 length: 15 amino acids. DNA of the CDR3: TGCGCCAGCAGCCAATCACTAGCGGGAGTGTACGAGCAGTACTTC. Encoded protein: CASSQSLAGVYEQYF.

CDR3 in DNA: TGTGCCAGCAGGGAGGGCAATCAGCCCCAGCATTTT. It is translated as CASREGNQPQHF. The V gene is TRBV28, the J gene TRBJ1-5; no clear D. CDR1 and CDR2 from the germline V gene are MDHEN and SYDVKM. The CDR3 spans 12 residues. V dropped 6 bases and J dropped 2 bases, with 5 bases sitting between them.

This clone was seen just once. The V call is TRBV5-4, the J call TRBJ1-4; perhaps TRBD1 as D (5 bases). V lost 1 base to trimming and J lost 6 bases, with 13 bases between them. CDR1 SGHNT and CDR2 YYREEE come from the germline V gene (reference sequence). This CDR3 contains 15 residues. CDR3 nucleotide sequence: TGTGCCAGCAGCTTGTCCGGGACGGGGGATGAAAAACTGTTTTTT. It codes for CASSLSGTGDEKLFF.

The chain uses TRBV19 and TRBJ2-1; a possible D gene is TRBD1 (5 bases). The V end lost 3 bases, the J end lost 4 bases, and 16 bases lay between the germline ends. The CDR3 covers 16 residues. Germline-derived CDR1 and CDR2 are LNHDA and SQIVND (reference sequence). CDR3 region: CASSMGQRQIYNEQFF. The CDR3 DNA is TGTGCCAGTAGTATGGGCCAAAGACAGATTTACAATGAGCAGTTCTTC. The full variable domain, in which reference TRBV19 and TRBJ2-1 provide the parts outside the CDR3, is DGGITQSPKYLFRKEGQNVTLSCEQNLNHDAMYWYRQDPGQGLRLIYYSQIVNDFQKGDIAEGYSVSREKKESFPLTVTSAQKNPTAFYLCASSMGQRQIYNEQFFGPGTRLTVL.

The chain couples TRBV7-2 to TRBJ1-5; D unclear. Germline assignment: CDR1 SGHTA and CDR2 FQGNSA. The ends were cut back, 5 bases at V and 1 base at J, with 12 bases in the middle. The CDR3 is made up of 15 amino acids. In nucleotides, the CDR3 is TGTGCCAGCAGCCGCCGGTGGGAGAGCAATCAGCCCCAGCATTTT. This gives the protein CASSRRWESNQPQHF.

J is TRBJ2-3 and V is TRBV5-6; TRBD2 agrees at 9 bases. The CDR3 consists of 15 residues. Per the germline V gene, CDR1 is SGHDT and CDR2 is YYEEEE. V trimming: 2 bases; J trimming: 2 bases; junction bases outside the gene matches: 3. The CDR3 region is CASSFTSGLTDTQYF. The CDR3 DNA sequence: TGTGCCAGCAGCTTTACTAGCGGGCTCACAGATACGCAGTATTTT.

The CDR3 protein is CAIRGPSSAVYEQYF. CDR3 coding DNA: TGTGCCATCAGGGGACCCTCTAGCGCGGTCTACGAGCAGTACTTC. This chain links TRBV10-3 with TRBJ2-7; D perhaps matches TRBD2 (6 bases). CDR3 length: 15 residues. CDR1 and CDR2 from the germline V gene are ENHRY and SYGVKD. V lost 6 bases, J lost 3 bases, and 18 bases lay in between.

The chain links TRBV7-9 to TRBJ2-7; 14 bases fit TRBD2. Per germline, CDR1 SEHNR and CDR2 FQNEAQ (reference sequence). J was trimmed by 6 bases and V by 2 bases; bases with no gene match: 3. The CDR3 sequence is 15 residues long. The CDR3 DNA sequence: TGTGCCAGCAGCTTAACCGGGACTAGCGGGAGCGAGCAGTACTTC. It yields the protein CASSLTGTSGSEQYF. Filled out from reference TRBV7-9 and TRBJ2-7, the complete variable domain reads DTGVSQNPRHKITKRGQNVTFRCDPISEHNRLYWYRQTLGQGPEFLTYFQNEAQLEKSRLLSDRFSAERPKGSFSTLEIQRTEQGDSAMYLCASSLTGTSGSEQYFGPGTRLTVT.

This clone was picked up one time. The chain joins TRBV9 to TRBJ2-7; 9 nucleotides line up with TRBD1. From germline, CDR1 is SGDLS and CDR2 YYNGEE. This CDR3 is built from 13 residues. V dropped 4 bases and J dropped 9; count of bases not matched to a gene: 8. CDR3 DNA sequence: TGTGCCAGCAGCCCGGGACAGGGTTTACGGCAGTACTTC. This encodes CASSPGQGLRQYF.

The chain couples TRBV7-6 to TRBJ2-3; TRBD1 agrees at 10 bases. The J segment lost 2 bases and the V segment lost 5 bases, leaving 7 bases of the junction unmatched. Germline CDR1 reads SGHVS; CDR2 reads FNYEAQ. The CDR3 loop spans 16 amino acids. The DNA for the CDR3 is TGTGCCAGCAGCCCACGGGACAGGGGTTACACAGATACGCAGTATTTT. Protein sequence: CASSPRDRGYTDTQYF.

The chain has TRBV7-9 and TRBJ1-3; TRBD1 might be the D (5 bases). V lost 6 bases and J lost 1, with 13 bases in between. Per germline, CDR1 SEHNR and CDR2 FQNEAQ (reference sequence). This CDR3 has 15 amino acids. The CDR3 spells CASRRGGESGNTIYF. CDR3 nucleotides: TGTGCCAGCAGGAGGGGAGGGGAGTCTGGAAACACCATATATTTT. Full variable domain (remainder filled in from reference TRBV7-9 and TRBJ1-3): DTGVSQNPRHKITKRGQNVTFRCDPISEHNRLYWYRQTLGQGPEFLTYFQNEAQLEKSRLLSDRFSAERPKGSFSTLEIQRTEQGDSAMYLCASRRGGESGNTIYFGEGSWLTVV.

The V call is TRBV15, the J call TRBJ2-7; D remains ambiguous. Trimming shortened V by 0 bases and J by 6 bases, and 21 bases separated the two germline ends. From germline, CDR1 is LNHNV and CDR2 YYDKDF (reference sequence). This CDR3 is 17 amino acids long. The CDR3 DNA is TGTGCCACCAGCAGAGATCTCGGTCGGGTGAGTAGCAGCGAGCAGTACTTC. Translated: CATSRDLGRVSSSEQYF.

The V and J genes are TRBV30 and TRBJ1-2, with 8 bases that match TRBD1. The CDR3 is made up of 14 amino acids. Germline-derived CDR1 and CDR2 are GTSNPN and SVGIG (reference sequence). Trimming cost V 2 bases and J 8 bases; bases outside gene matches: 10. Here the CDR3 reads CAWSMGTGGAGYTF. The CDR3 coding sequence is TGTGCCTGGAGTATGGGGACAGGAGGTGCGGGCTACACCTTC.

The chain couples TRBV28 to TRBJ1-2; 8 nucleotides agree with TRBD1. Germline CDR1 and CDR2: MDHEN and SYDVKM. J gave up 5 bases and V 3 bases, and 8 bases lay outside the gene matches. The CDR3 sequence is 15 residues long. CDR3 DNA sequence: TGTGCCAGCAGTTTCAAGACAGGGGAGGGGTATGGCTACACCTTC. Translated, it gives CASSFKTGEGYGYTF.